The present TCR beta chain was sequenced within a study of cytomegalovirus exposure and HLA in healthy donors. The study's findings and limits: First-cohort TCR clusters tended to co-occur in the roughly 130 validation repertoires, a later analysis found.

Concerning this clone itself: What it binds is unknown.

Germline values: CDR1 SGHNT, CDR2 YYREEE (reference sequence). V gave up 6 bases and J gave up 8 bases; unmatched junction bases: 5. The length of the CDR3 is 14 residues. The protocol was immunoSEQ multiplex PCR, while the TCRdb copy is restricted to in-frame clones and leaves out a portion. This table holds 120,000 to 150,000 clones, approximately 88% found once. This receptor was identified in a man aged 18 to 30 in good health and CMV-seropositive. The V call is TRBV5-4, the J call TRBJ1-6, with 10 nucleotides matching TRBD1. The sequenced sample was PBMCs. The CDR3 DNA reads as TGTGCCAGCAACTCTGGACAGGGGGATTCACCCCTCCACTTT. It translates to CASNSGQGDSPLHF.